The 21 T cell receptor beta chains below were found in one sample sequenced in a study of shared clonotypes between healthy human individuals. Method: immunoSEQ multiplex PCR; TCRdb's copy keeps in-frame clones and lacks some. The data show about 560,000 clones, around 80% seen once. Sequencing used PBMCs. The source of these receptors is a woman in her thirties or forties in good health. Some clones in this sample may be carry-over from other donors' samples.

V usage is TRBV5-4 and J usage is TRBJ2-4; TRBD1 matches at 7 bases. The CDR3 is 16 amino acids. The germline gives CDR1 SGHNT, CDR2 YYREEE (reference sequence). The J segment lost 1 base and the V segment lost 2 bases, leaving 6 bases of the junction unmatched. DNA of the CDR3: TGTGCCAGCAGCTTCATGGGGACAGCGGCCAAAAACATTCAGTACTTC. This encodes CASSFMGTAAKNIQYF.

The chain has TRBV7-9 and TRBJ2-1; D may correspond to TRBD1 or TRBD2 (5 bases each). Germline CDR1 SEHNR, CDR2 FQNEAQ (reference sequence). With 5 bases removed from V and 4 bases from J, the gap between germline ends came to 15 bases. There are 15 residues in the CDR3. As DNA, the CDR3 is TGTGCCAGCAGCCCGGGGCGTCAGACGTACAATGAGCAGTTCTTC. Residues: CASSPGRQTYNEQFF.

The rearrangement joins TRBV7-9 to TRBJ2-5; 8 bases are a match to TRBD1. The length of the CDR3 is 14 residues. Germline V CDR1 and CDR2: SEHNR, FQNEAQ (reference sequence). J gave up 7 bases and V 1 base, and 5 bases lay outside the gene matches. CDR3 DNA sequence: TGTGCCAGCAGCTTAGGGGGACAGGCGGTGACCCAGTACTTC. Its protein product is CASSLGGQAVTQYF.

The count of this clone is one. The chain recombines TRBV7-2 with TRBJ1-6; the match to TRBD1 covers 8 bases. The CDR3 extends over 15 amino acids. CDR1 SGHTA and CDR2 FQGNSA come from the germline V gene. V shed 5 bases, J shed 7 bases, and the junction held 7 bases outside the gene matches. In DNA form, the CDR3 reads TGTGCCAGCAGCCCCAGACAGGGGCCGAATTCACCCCTCCACTTT. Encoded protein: CASSPRQGPNSPLHF.

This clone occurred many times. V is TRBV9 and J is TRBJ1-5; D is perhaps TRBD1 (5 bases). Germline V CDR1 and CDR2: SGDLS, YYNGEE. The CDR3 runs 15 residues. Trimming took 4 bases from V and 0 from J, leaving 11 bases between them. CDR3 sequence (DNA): TGTGCCAGCAGCCCTAGTGGGGGTAGCAATCAGCCCCAGCATTTT. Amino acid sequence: CASSPSGGSNQPQHF.

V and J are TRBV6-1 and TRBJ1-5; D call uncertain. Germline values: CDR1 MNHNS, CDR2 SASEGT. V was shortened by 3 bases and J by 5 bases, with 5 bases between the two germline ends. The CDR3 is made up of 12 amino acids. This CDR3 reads CASSDLYQPQHF. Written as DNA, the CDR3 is TGTGCCAGCAGTGATCTGTATCAGCCCCAGCATTTT.

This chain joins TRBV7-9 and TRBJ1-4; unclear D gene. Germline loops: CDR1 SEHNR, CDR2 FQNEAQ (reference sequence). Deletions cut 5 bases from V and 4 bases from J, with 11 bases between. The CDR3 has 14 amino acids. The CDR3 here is CASSAAGVNEKLFF. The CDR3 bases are TGTGCCAGCAGCGCCGCAGGAGTTAATGAAAAACTGTTTTTT.

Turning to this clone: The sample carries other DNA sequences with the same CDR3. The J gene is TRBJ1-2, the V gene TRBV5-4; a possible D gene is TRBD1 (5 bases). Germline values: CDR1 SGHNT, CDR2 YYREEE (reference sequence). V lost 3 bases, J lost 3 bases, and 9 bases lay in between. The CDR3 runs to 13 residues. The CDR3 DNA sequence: TGTGCCAGCAGCTCGACAGAGGACTATGGCTACACCTTC. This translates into CASSSTEDYGYTF.

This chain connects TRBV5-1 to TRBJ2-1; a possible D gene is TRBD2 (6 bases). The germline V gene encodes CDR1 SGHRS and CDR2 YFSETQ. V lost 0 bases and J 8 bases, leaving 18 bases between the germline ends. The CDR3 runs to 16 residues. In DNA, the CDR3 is TGCGCCAGCAGCTTGGCCGGGACTCAACCCATCGATGAGCAGTTCTTC. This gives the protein CASSLAGTQPIDEQFF.

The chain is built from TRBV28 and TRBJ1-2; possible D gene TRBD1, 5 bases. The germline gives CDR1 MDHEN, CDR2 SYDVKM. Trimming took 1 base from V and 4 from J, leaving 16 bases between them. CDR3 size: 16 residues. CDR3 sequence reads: CASSLSGDWGGYGYTF. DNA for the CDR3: TGTGCCAGCAGTTTATCGGGGGATTGGGGCGGCTATGGCTACACCTTC.

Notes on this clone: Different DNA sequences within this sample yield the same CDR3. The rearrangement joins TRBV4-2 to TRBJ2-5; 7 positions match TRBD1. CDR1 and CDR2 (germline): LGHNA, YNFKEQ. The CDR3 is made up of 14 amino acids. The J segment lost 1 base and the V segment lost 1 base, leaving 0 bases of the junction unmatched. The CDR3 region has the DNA TGTGCCAGCAGCCAAGGGGACAGCCAAGAGACCCAGTACTTC. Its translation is CASSQGDSQETQYF.

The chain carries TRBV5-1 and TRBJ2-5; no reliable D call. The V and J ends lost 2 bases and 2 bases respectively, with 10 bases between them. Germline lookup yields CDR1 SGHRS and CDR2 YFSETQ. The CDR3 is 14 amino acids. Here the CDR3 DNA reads TGCGCCAGCAGCTTCGCCCTAACACAAGAGACCCAGTACTTC. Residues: CASSFALTQETQYF.

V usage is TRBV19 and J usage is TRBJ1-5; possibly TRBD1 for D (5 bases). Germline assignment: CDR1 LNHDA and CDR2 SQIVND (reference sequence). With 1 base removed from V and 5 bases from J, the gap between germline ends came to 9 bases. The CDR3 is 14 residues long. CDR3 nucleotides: TGTGCCAGTAGTATAGCGGGGGGGGATCAGCCCCAGCATTTT. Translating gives CASSIAGGDQPQHF.

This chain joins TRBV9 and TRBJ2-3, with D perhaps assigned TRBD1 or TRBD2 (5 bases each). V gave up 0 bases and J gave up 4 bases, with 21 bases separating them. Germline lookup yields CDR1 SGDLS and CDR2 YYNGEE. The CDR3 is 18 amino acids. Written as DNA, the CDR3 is TGTGCCAGCAGCGTAGAACGGGGCCCTCCCGGATGGGCAGATACGCAGTATTTT. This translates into CASSVERGPPGWADTQYF. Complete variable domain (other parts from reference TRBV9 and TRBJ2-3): DSGVTQTPKHLITATGQRVTLRCSPRSGDLSVYWYQQSLDQGLQFLIQYYNGEERAKGNILERFSAQQFPDLHSELNLSSLELGDSALYFCASSVERGPPGWADTQYFGPGTRLTVL.

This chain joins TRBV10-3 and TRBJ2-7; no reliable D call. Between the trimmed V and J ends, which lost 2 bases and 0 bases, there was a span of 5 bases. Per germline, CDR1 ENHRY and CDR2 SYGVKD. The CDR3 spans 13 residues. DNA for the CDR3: TGTGCCATCAGTGAGACGGACTCCTACGAGCAGTACTTC. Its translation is CAISETDSYEQYF.

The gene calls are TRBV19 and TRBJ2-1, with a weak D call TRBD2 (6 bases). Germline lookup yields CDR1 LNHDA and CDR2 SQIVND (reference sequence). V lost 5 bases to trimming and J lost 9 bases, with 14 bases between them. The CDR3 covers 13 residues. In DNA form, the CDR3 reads TGTGCCAGTAGTCTGCGGGATAGCTTTGAGCAGTTCTTC. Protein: CASSLRDSFEQFF.

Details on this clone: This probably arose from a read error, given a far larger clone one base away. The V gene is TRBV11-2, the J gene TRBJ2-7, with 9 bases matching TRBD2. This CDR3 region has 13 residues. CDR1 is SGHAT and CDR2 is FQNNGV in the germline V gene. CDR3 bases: TGTGCCAGCGGCGGGAGGGCCATCAGCGAGCGGTACTTC. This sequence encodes CASGGRAISERYF.

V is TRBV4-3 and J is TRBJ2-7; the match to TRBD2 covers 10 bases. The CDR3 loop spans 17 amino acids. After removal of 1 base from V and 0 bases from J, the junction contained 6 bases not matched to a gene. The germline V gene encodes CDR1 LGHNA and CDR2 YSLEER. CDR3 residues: CASSQALLAGASYEQYF. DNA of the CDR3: TGCGCCAGCAGCCAAGCACTGCTAGCGGGAGCCTCCTACGAGCAGTACTTC.

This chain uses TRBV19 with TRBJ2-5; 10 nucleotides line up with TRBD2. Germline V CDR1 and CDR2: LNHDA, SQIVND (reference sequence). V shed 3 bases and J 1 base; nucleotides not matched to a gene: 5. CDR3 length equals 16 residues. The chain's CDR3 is CASSISSSGGQETQYF. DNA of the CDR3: TGTGCCAGTAGTATTTCGTCTAGCGGGGGCCAAGAGACCCAGTACTTC.

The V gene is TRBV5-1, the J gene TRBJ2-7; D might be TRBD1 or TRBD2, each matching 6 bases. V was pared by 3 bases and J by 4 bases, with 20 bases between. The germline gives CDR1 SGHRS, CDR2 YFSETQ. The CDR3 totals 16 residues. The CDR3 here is CASSSMAGGHSYEQYF. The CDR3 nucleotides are TGCGCCAGCAGCTCCATGGCCGGGGGACACTCGTACGAGCAGTACTTC.

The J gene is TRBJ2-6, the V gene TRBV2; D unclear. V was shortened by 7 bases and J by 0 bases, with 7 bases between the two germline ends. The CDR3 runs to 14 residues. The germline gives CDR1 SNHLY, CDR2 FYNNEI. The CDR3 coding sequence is TGTGCCAGCACTCAAGTCTCTGGGGCCAACGTCCTGACTTTC. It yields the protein CASTQVSGANVLTF.